The next 31 T cell receptor beta chains were all read from a single sample in a study of shared clonotypes between healthy human individuals. TCRdb's table, derived via immunoSEQ multiplex PCR, lists solely in-frame clones and lacks some. The repertoire holds approximately 600,000 clones, with 85% to 95% as singletons. CD8 cells classed as naive were CD45RO-negative and positively selected for CCR7, excluding terminally differentiated effector memory CD45RA+ cells. Sequenced: naive CD8+ T cells sorted from blood. The receptors stem from a woman aged 25-40 years in good health.

The chain carries TRBV6-1 and TRBJ2-2; possible D gene TRBD1, 6 bases. The CDR3 has 16 residues. The ends were cut back, 3 bases at V and 1 base at J, with 12 bases in the middle. CDR1 and CDR2 from the germline V gene are MNHNS and SASEGT. Here the CDR3 reads CASSDFGQLNTGELFF. In nucleotides, the CDR3 is TGTGCCAGCAGTGATTTCGGACAGCTGAACACCGGGGAGCTGTTTTTT.

The V call is TRBV7-6, the J call TRBJ1-5, with D perhaps matching TRBD1 (5 bases). The germline V and J ends were trimmed by 7 bases and 8 bases, with 21 bases remaining between them. The CDR3 has 15 amino acids. Germline V gene sequence: CDR1 SGHVS, CDR2 FNYEAQ. The CDR3: CASTRGTGGEEPQHF. DNA for the CDR3: TGTGCCAGCACCCGGGGCACGGGTGGTGAGGAGCCCCAGCATTTT.

This clone was observed a single time. The CDR3 region is CASSPWVDNNEQFF. The CDR3 DNA reads as TGTGCCAGCAGTCCATGGGTCGATAACAATGAGCAGTTCTTC. This chain links TRBV28 with TRBJ2-1; D uncertain. CDR1 is MDHEN, CDR2 SYDVKM, per germline. V lost 5 bases to trimming and J lost 5 bases, with 13 bases between them. CDR3 length equals 14 residues.

The chain has TRBV28 and TRBJ2-2; 10 nucleotides agree with TRBD2. Germline V gene lookup returns CDR1 MDHEN and CDR2 SYDVKM. CDR3 length: 16 amino acids. J was trimmed by 4 bases and V by 6 bases; bases with no gene match: 8. The CDR3: CASSPPTSGRTGELFF. In DNA form, the CDR3 reads TGTGCCAGCAGCCCCCCGACTAGCGGGCGCACCGGGGAGCTGTTTTTT.

V is TRBV27 and J is TRBJ1-5, with D perhaps matching TRBD1 (5 bases). V was pared by 6 bases and J by 1 base, with 10 bases between. The CDR3 is 14 residues long. Germline V gene lookup returns CDR1 MNHEY and CDR2 SMNVEV (reference sequence). In DNA, the CDR3 is TGTGCCAGCAGATATGGGGGGAGCAATCAGCCCCAGCATTTT. Translating it yields CASRYGGSNQPQHF.

This clone was seen once. The rearrangement uses TRBV7-8 and TRBJ1-2; 8 positions agree with TRBD1. Germline V gene data show CDR1 as SGHVS and CDR2 as FQNEAQ. There are 16 residues in the CDR3. The trim removed 4 bases at V and 3 bases at J, leaving 10 bases unmatched. DNA of the CDR3: TGTGCCAGCAGCTCGTTAGACAGGGGCTTCGACTATGGCTACACCTTC. It translates to CASSSLDRGFDYGYTF.

V is TRBV4-1 and J is TRBJ2-1, with 8 bases lining up with TRBD2. Per the germline V gene, CDR1 is MGHRA and CDR2 is YSYEKL. J was trimmed by 2 bases and V by 4 bases; bases with no gene match: 7. The CDR3 length is 16 residues. In DNA form, the CDR3 reads TGCGCCAGCAGCCCCCGGGGGGGAGGGCCCTACAATGAGCAGTTCTTC. Amino acid sequence: CASSPRGGGPYNEQFF.

The rearrangement uses TRBV28 and TRBJ2-7; 10 positions match TRBD2. Germline V gene data show CDR1 as MDHEN and CDR2 as SYDVKM. Trimming took 5 bases from V and 2 from J; bases not matched to a gene: 9. The length of the CDR3 is 16 residues. In DNA form, the CDR3 reads TGTGCCAGCAGTCTACTGACTAGCGGGTTACCCTACGAGCAGTACTTC. Translated: CASSLLTSGLPYEQYF.

A few counts support this clone. This specimen includes other DNA sequences encoding the same CDR3. V is TRBV19 and J is TRBJ1-1; D is ambiguous. There are 13 residues in the CDR3. CDR1 is LNHDA, CDR2 SQIVND, per germline (reference sequence). The V end lost 3 bases, the J end lost 0 bases, and 5 bases lay between the germline ends. CDR3 region: CASSIWLNTEAFF. In DNA form, the CDR3 reads TGTGCCAGTAGTATCTGGCTGAACACTGAAGCTTTCTTT.

The V gene is TRBV6-5, the J gene TRBJ1-4; a possible D gene is TRBD1 (6 bases). Trimming took off 0 bases at V and 6 bases at J, with 14 bases between the two ends. The CDR3 runs to 16 residues. Germline V gives CDR1 MNHEY, CDR2 SVGAGI. The DNA for the CDR3 is TGTGCCAGCAGTTACTCGTTAGGGGGTGAGGATGAAAAACTGTTTTTT. Translating gives CASSYSLGGEDEKLFF.

The chain is built from TRBV7-9 and TRBJ1-5; D is undetermined. CDR3 length: 12 amino acids. Looked up from germline, CDR1 is SEHNR and CDR2 is FQNEAQ (reference sequence). V was trimmed by 1 base and J by 5 bases, leaving 3 bases between them. The CDR3 DNA reads as TGTGCCAGCAGCTTAGAGGATCAGCCCCAGCATTTT. This gives the protein CASSLEDQPQHF.

V usage is TRBV5-8 and J usage is TRBJ2-7, with 11 bases lining up with TRBD2. The CDR3 spans 15 residues. Germline V gene lookup returns CDR1 SGHTS and CDR2 YDEGEE. Germline trimming cut 2 bases from V and 2 bases from J; bases unmatched to any gene: 3. This CDR3 is CASSLGLAGTYEQYF. CDR3 sequence (DNA): TGTGCCAGCAGCTTAGGACTAGCGGGCACCTACGAGCAGTACTTC.

J is TRBJ1-1 and V is TRBV28; 9 bases are shared with TRBD1. The V gene's germline CDR1 is MDHEN and CDR2 SYDVKM. The CDR3 consists of 16 residues. Trimming cost V 3 bases and J 1 base; bases outside gene matches: 6. The CDR3 DNA follows: TGTGCCAGCAGTTTCATAAACAGGGGGCAGAACACTGAAGCTTTCTTT. Its translation is CASSFINRGQNTEAFF.

J is TRBJ2-7 and V is TRBV5-6, with D perhaps matching TRBD1 or TRBD2 (5 bases each). The V end lost 6 bases, the J end lost 2 bases, and 15 bases lay between the germline ends. The CDR3 consists of 14 residues. Germline V gene lookup returns CDR1 SGHDT and CDR2 YYEEEE. CDR3 sequence (DNA): TGTGCCAGCAACGGGGCTGAAACAACCTACGAGCAGTACTTC. It codes for CASNGAETTYEQYF.

The V call is TRBV19, the J call TRBJ1-3; no clear D gene. V lost 7 bases and J 1 base, leaving 11 bases between the germline ends. The CDR3 is 14 residues long. CDR1 is LNHDA and CDR2 is SQIVND in the germline V gene (reference sequence). CDR3 in DNA: TGTGCCAGTACTGAGATTAGATCTGGAAACACCATATATTTT. This gives the protein CASTEIRSGNTIYF. Based on the CDR3 plus reference TRBV19 and TRBJ1-3, the full variable domain is DGGITQSPKYLFRKEGQNVTLSCEQNLNHDAMYWYRQDPGQGLRLIYYSQIVNDFQKGDIAEGYSVSREKKESFPLTVTSAQKNPTAFYLCASTEIRSGNTIYFGEGSWLTVV.

The chain combines TRBV5-4 with TRBJ2-7, with 8 nucleotides matching TRBD2. V was clipped by 5 bases and J by 3 bases; unmatched bases: 13. The CDR3 extends over 16 amino acids. In germline, CDR1 is SGHNT, CDR2 YYREEE (reference sequence). The CDR3 sequence is CASSSRALGGDYEQYF. In DNA form, the CDR3 reads TGTGCCAGCAGTTCTAGGGCCCTCGGGGGGGACTACGAGCAGTACTTC.

This chain uses TRBV7-9 with TRBJ2-5; D uncertain. Looked up from germline, CDR1 is SEHNR and CDR2 is FQNEAQ (reference sequence). This CDR3 contains 14 residues. Deletions cut 8 bases from V and 3 bases from J, with 16 bases between. The CDR3 spells CASVLSTTEETQYF. The CDR3 nucleotides read TGTGCCAGCGTTCTTTCTACTACAGAAGAGACCCAGTACTTC.

With regard to this clone: Other nucleotide sequences from this sample produce the same CDR3. The chain carries TRBV6-1 and TRBJ2-7; no reliable D call. Per the germline V gene, CDR1 is MNHNS and CDR2 is SASEGT. Trimming pared 3 bases from V and 1 base from J, leaving 4 bases between. The CDR3 runs 12 residues. The CDR3 nucleotides read TGTGCCAGCAGTGACAGTTCCTACGAGCAGTACTTC. Protein sequence: CASSDSSYEQYF.

This clone was seen a few times. V gene TRBV7-8 combines with J gene TRBJ1-2; D may be TRBD1 (6 bases). This CDR3 comprises 15 residues. Germline V gives CDR1 SGHVS, CDR2 FQNEAQ. V lost 3 bases to trimming and J lost 8 bases, with 19 bases between them. The CDR3 here is CASSLGIGGSGGYTF. The CDR3 coding sequence is TGTGCCAGCAGCTTGGGCATTGGGGGCTCGGGCGGCTACACCTTC.

The V gene is TRBV7-9, the J gene TRBJ2-1, with TRBD2 matching 9 bases. CDR3 length equals 14 residues. CDR1 is SEHNR, CDR2 FQNEAQ, per germline (reference sequence). V shed 5 bases, J shed 12 bases, and the junction held 11 bases outside the gene matches. For the CDR3, the DNA is TGTGCCAGCAGCCCACTAGCGGGCGATGGGGGGCAGTTCTTC. Residues: CASSPLAGDGGQFF.

With regard to this clone: Other DNA sequences from this sample encode an identical CDR3 as well. The J gene is TRBJ2-7, the V gene TRBV27; 14 nucleotides line up with TRBD2. With 4 bases clipped from V and 6 bases from J, the junction kept 5 bases outside the gene matches. This CDR3 region has 15 residues. CDR1 MNHEY and CDR2 SMNVEV come from the germline V gene (reference sequence). CDR3 amino acids: CASSSGTSGRFEQYF. The CDR3 bases are TGTGCCAGCAGTTCCGGGACTAGCGGGAGATTCGAGCAGTACTTC.

The rearrangement joins TRBV4-1 to TRBJ2-2, with 10 positions matching TRBD1. This CDR3 is built from 15 residues. Unmatched junction bases numbered 4, after V lost 2 bases and J lost 7 bases. Germline values: CDR1 MGHRA, CDR2 YSYEKL. CDR3: CASSQLGQGGGELFF. The DNA for the CDR3 is TGCGCCAGCAGCCAACTCGGACAGGGGGGCGGGGAGCTGTTTTTT.

The gene calls are TRBV28 and TRBJ1-2; D possibly corresponds to TRBD1 (6 bases). V was shortened by 3 bases and J by 3 bases, with 17 bases between the two germline ends. The CDR3 totals 16 residues. Germline lookup yields CDR1 MDHEN and CDR2 SYDVKM. Here the CDR3 reads CASSFQGSPFYYGYTF. The CDR3, as DNA: TGTGCCAGCAGTTTCCAGGGGTCCCCATTCTACTATGGCTACACCTTC.

The chain employs TRBV28 and TRBJ1-2; D is unresolved. Germline V gene lookup returns CDR1 MDHEN and CDR2 SYDVKM. The V end lost 1 base, the J end lost 4 bases, and 4 bases lay between the germline ends. CDR3 length: 12 residues. CDR3 coding DNA: TGTGCCAGCAGTTTATTTAGCTATGGCTACACCTTC. This sequence encodes CASSLFSYGYTF.

V and J are TRBV28 and TRBJ2-5, with TRBD2 matching over 10 bases. The end of the DNA aligns better with TRBJ2-7, so the J call may be wrong. The CDR3 covers 16 residues. CDR1 and CDR2 from the germline V gene are MDHEN and SYDVKM. CDR3 in amino acids: CASSLLTSGLPYEQYF. CDR3 DNA sequence: TGTGCCAGCAGTCTACTGACTAGCGGGTTACCCTACGAGCAGTACTTC.

This clone was observed a few times. The CDR3 sequence: CARRRGRGYTF. DNA for the CDR3: TGTGCCAGACGGAGGGGAAGGGGCTACACCTTC. The rearrangement joins TRBV19 to TRBJ1-2, with D possibly TRBD1 on 5 matching bases. Germline lookup yields CDR1 LNHDA and CDR2 SQIVND (reference sequence). This CDR3 region has 11 residues. The V and J ends lost 9 bases and 8 bases respectively, with 13 bases between them.

Turning to this clone: Other nucleotide sequences in the sample specify the same CDR3. This chain joins TRBV27 and TRBJ2-7; no clear D gene. This CDR3 comprises 14 residues. V shed 2 bases and J shed 0 bases, with 8 bases lying between them. The germline V gene has CDR1 MNHEY and CDR2 SMNVEV (reference sequence). The chain's CDR3 is CASSLGSSSYEQYF. The DNA for the CDR3 is TGTGCCAGCAGTTTAGGGTCGAGCTCCTACGAGCAGTACTTC.

The chain uses TRBV28 and TRBJ1-5; D not certain. This CDR3 comprises 15 residues. The V and J ends lost 3 bases and 0 bases respectively, with 9 bases between them. The V gene's germline CDR1 is MDHEN and CDR2 SYDVKM. CDR3 amino acids: CASSFPINSNQPQHF. The CDR3 DNA follows: TGTGCCAGCAGTTTCCCCATCAATAGCAATCAGCCCCAGCATTTT.

V and J are TRBV27 and TRBJ2-7; D perhaps matches TRBD1 (6 bases). This CDR3 contains 14 residues. Germline loops: CDR1 MNHEY, CDR2 SMNVEV (reference sequence). Trimming shortened V by 3 bases and J by 6 bases, and 15 bases separated the two germline ends. The CDR3 here is CASSFGWGLGEQYF. The CDR3, as DNA: TGTGCCAGCAGTTTCGGTTGGGGGCTTGGCGAGCAGTACTTC.

This clone was observed once. This chain uses TRBV10-3 with TRBJ2-7; 11 nucleotides match TRBD2. From germline, CDR1 is ENHRY and CDR2 SYGVKD. V was clipped by 1 base and J by 4 bases; unmatched bases: 6. The CDR3 runs to 16 residues. CDR3 nucleotide sequence: TGTGCCATCAGTGAGTTCTCCGGGACTAGCGGATACGAGCAGTACTTC. It yields the protein CAISEFSGTSGYEQYF.

This chain joins TRBV12-5 and TRBJ2-1; D is undetermined. This CDR3 has 13 amino acids. Per germline, CDR1 LGHNT and CDR2 FRNRAP. Trimming took off 5 bases at V and 1 base at J, with 6 bases between the two ends. Written as DNA, the CDR3 is TGTGCTAGTGGTCCAGATTCCTACAATGAGCAGTTCTTC. It yields the protein CASGPDSYNEQFF.